The 11 T cell receptor beta chains given below trace back to one sample, sequenced in a study of shared clonotypes between healthy human individuals (dated by TCRdb to 2018 to 2021). The library was produced with the immunoSEQ multiplex PCR assay. TCRdb's version of the immuneACCESS table is confined to in-frame rearrangements and falls short of the full clone set. An unresolved V gene accounts for under half of the shortfall where checked; the remainder is of unknown origin. This sample comprises hundreds of thousands of clones, 85% to 95% of them detected only once. Of the sample, over 0.095% falls within the top ten clones. CD8 naive samples were obtained by positive selection for CCR7 among CD45RO-negative cells, yielding a CD45RA+CCR7+ population from which TemRA cells were excluded. Sequencing used naive CD8+ T cells sorted from blood. In the paper's terms, the cell subset or site label means: CD45RA+CCR7+. Receptors originate from a woman between 25 and 40 years old in good health.

CDR3 DNA: TGTGCCATCAGTGAGTCGGATCGCTCTGGAAACACCATATATTTT. Its protein product is CAISESDRSGNTIYF. This chain connects TRBV10-3 to TRBJ1-3; the D is unclear. Germline V gives CDR1 ENHRY, CDR2 SYGVKD. V shed 0 bases and J shed 0 bases, with 6 bases lying between them. The CDR3 length is 15 residues.

The chain couples TRBV10-1 to TRBJ1-1; 8 bases agree with TRBD1. This CDR3 region has 12 residues. Germline trimming cut 6 bases from V and 6 bases from J; bases unmatched to any gene: 3. The germline V gene has CDR1 WNHNN and CDR2 SYGVQD (reference sequence). For the CDR3, the DNA is TGCGCCAGCAGGGGGACAGGCGCTGAAGCTTTCTTT. It is translated as CASRGTGAEAFF.

The J gene is TRBJ2-7, the V gene TRBV5-8; 7 bases fit TRBD2. This CDR3 is built from 12 residues. Germline V gene data show CDR1 as SGHTS and CDR2 as YDEGEE. Trimming took 6 bases from V and 3 from J; bases not matched to a gene: 3. The CDR3 region is CASTSGIYEQYF. The CDR3 nucleotides are TGTGCCAGCACAAGCGGGATCTACGAGCAGTACTTC.

The rearrangement joins TRBV6-6 to TRBJ1-1; no reliable D call. Germline values: CDR1 MNHNY, CDR2 SVGAGI (reference sequence). This CDR3 spans 14 amino acids. With 0 bases removed from V and 2 bases from J, the gap between germline ends came to 7 bases. The CDR3 protein is CASSYSGLNTEAFF. The CDR3 DNA is TGTGCCAGCAGTTACTCAGGGTTAAACACTGAAGCTTTCTTT.

The rearrangement uses TRBV19 and TRBJ1-5; tentative D call: TRBD1 (5 bases). CDR3 length: 16 residues. V lost 3 bases, J lost 0 bases, and 12 bases lay in between. CDR1 and CDR2 from the germline V gene are LNHDA and SQIVND (reference sequence). CDR3 residues: CASSILLGLSNQPQHF. The CDR3 nucleotides read TGTGCCAGTAGTATCCTGCTGGGGCTTAGCAATCAGCCCCAGCATTTT.

This chain joins TRBV13 and TRBJ2-5; TRBD1 is a possible D gene (7 bases). V was shortened by 5 bases and J by 1 base, with 17 bases between the two germline ends. The CDR3 is 16 amino acids. The germline V gene has CDR1 PRHDT and CDR2 FYEKMQ (reference sequence). This CDR3 reads CASSHRGTAPQETQYF. The CDR3 nucleotides are TGTGCCAGCAGCCATCGCGGGACAGCGCCCCAAGAGACCCAGTACTTC.

A word on this clone: At one end, the junction sequence differs from germline, possibly due to a read error. The rearrangement links TRBV2 to TRBJ2-7; TRBD1 or TRBD2 may be the D gene (5 bases each). Germline values: CDR1 SNHLY, CDR2 FYNNEI. CDR3 length: 14 amino acids. CDR3 residues: CASREGLITHEQYF. The CDR3 bases are TGTGCCAGCCGTGAGGGGCTGATCACCCACGAGCAGTACTTC.

The rearrangement uses TRBV5-6 and TRBJ1-2; D unresolved. Trimming shortened V by 4 bases and J by 5 bases, and 15 bases separated the two germline ends. Looked up from germline, CDR1 is SGHDT and CDR2 is YYEEEE. The CDR3 covers 14 residues. CDR3 region: CASSPLGGIYGYTF. In DNA form, the CDR3 reads TGTGCCAGCAGCCCGCTAGGCGGGATTTATGGCTACACCTTC.

The rearrangement links TRBV28 to TRBJ2-1; the D gene is possibly TRBD2 (5 bases). This CDR3 region has 18 residues. Germline loops: CDR1 MDHEN, CDR2 SYDVKM. V dropped 6 bases and J dropped 0 bases, with 21 bases sitting between them. Written as DNA, the CDR3 is TGTGCCAGCAGCTTTCCTCCCCGGGGTCGAAGCTCCTACAATGAGCAGTTCTTC. Its translation: CASSFPPRGRSSYNEQFF.

The chain couples TRBV5-6 to TRBJ2-1, with TRBD2 matching 13 bases. The CDR3 contains 13 residues. V was clipped by 3 bases and J by 15 bases; unmatched bases: 6. The germline CDR1 and CDR2 sequences are SGHDT and YYEEEE. The CDR3 DNA sequence: TGTGCCAGCAGCTGGGGGACTAGCGGGATTTGGTTCTTC. Amino acid sequence: CASSWGTSGIWFF.

V usage is TRBV5-8 and J usage is TRBJ2-1, with 8 nucleotides matching TRBD1. Germline CDR1 SGHTS, CDR2 YDEGEE. Trimming at V came to 4 bases and at J to 8 bases, leaving 5 bases not matched to a gene. The CDR3 is made up of 13 amino acids. CDR3 protein: CASSRTGMDEQFF. DNA of the CDR3: TGTGCCAGCAGCCGGACAGGGATGGATGAGCAGTTCTTC.